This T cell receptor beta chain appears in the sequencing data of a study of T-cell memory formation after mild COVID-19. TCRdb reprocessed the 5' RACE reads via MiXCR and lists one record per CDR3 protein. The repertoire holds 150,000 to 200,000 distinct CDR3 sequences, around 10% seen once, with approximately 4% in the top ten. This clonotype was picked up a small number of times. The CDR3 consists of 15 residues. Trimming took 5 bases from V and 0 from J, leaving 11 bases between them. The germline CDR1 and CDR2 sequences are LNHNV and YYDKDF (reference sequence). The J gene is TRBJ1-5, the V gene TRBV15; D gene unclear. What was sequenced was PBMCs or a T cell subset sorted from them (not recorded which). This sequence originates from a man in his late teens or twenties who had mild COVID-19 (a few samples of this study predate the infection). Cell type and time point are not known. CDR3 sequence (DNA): TGTGCCACCAGCCGGACCGGCCTTAGCAATCAGCCCCAGCATTTT. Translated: CATSRTGLSNQPQHF.